This TCR beta chain was sequenced in a study of metastatic and nonmetastatic thyroid tumors. Ahead of thyroid surgery, no patient had received treatment of any kind. Germline CDR1 reads LNHNV; CDR2 reads YYDKDF (reference sequence). CDR3 length: 15 residues. Losses at the gene ends were 2 bases for V and 1 base for J; bases not matched to a gene: 1. There are many counts of this clone. TCRdb reprocessed the PCR reads using MiXCR. The table shows 15,000 to 20,000 clones, with about 30% occurring only once. This clonotype originated in a male donor with papillary thyroid cancer or a benign thyroid nodule (not recorded which). Some clones in this sample may be carry-over from other donors' samples. The sequenced sample was tumor tissue. The chain recombines TRBV15 with TRBJ1-5, with TRBD1 matching over 8 bases. DNA of the CDR3: TGTGCCACCAGCAGACAGGGGGCGAGCAATCAGCCCCAGCATTTT. This encodes CATSRQGASNQPQHF.